A selection of T cell receptor beta chains follows, all from one sample in a study of cytomegalovirus exposure and HLA in healthy donors. The protocol was immunoSEQ multiplex PCR, while the TCRdb copy is restricted to in-frame clones and leaves out a portion. Here the sample spans some 180,000 clones, roughly 10% being singletons. Specimen: PBMCs. These TCRs come from a woman in her 30s in good health and CMV-seropositive. Each CDR3 is given with its conserved first and last residue. Fields, in order: clone size, V gene, J gene, D gene, CDR3 protein, CDR3 DNA. The D gene is left open where the match is weak. Only some rows state a clone size, as once, few, many or a class for expanded clones.

NA,TRBV7-2,TRBJ2-7,NA,CASSLLAYEQYF,TGTGCCAGCAGCCTACTAGCCTACGAGCAGTACTTC
NA,TRBV7-3,TRBJ2-7,TRBD2,CASSSPLAGVNEQYF,TGTGCCAGCAGCTCCCCTCTAGCGGGGGTAAACGAGCAGTACTTC
NA,TRBV5-4,TRBJ2-3,NA,CASIVPGLNYPDTQYF,TGTGCCAGCATCGTACCGGGTCTCAACTACCCAGATACGCAGTATTTT
few,TRBV25-1,TRBJ2-7,TRBD1,CASSQTGTGGHEQYF,TGTGCCAGCAGTCAAACCGGGACAGGGGGCCACGAGCAGTACTTC
few,TRBV5-4,TRBJ2-7,TRBD1,CASSPGTAHEQYF,TGTGCCAGCAGTCCCGGGACAGCCCACGAGCAGTACTTC
few,TRBV5-1,TRBJ2-7,NA,CASSAGRTYEQYF,TGCGCCAGCAGCGCAGGGCGCACCTACGAGCAGTACTTC
NA,TRBV21-1,TRBJ2-3,NA,CASSRAGGETDTQYF,TGTGCCAGCAGCAGAGCGGGAGGGGAGACAGATACGCAGTATTTT
NA,TRBV6-5,TRBJ2-1,TRBD2,CASSPYSGSGYEQFF,TGTGCCAGCAGCCCATACAGCGGGAGCGGATATGAGCAGTTCTTC
NA,TRBV6-5,TRBJ1-5,NA,CASSYGGGNQPQHF,TGTGCCAGCAGTTATGGGGGGGGCAATCAGCCCCAGCATTTT
NA,TRBV19,TRBJ2-5,NA,CASSPHREAFQETQYF,TGTGCCAGTAGCCCCCACAGGGAAGCCTTCCAAGAGACCCAGTACTTC
NA,TRBV7-2,TRBJ1-5,NA,CASSWEGGKERHF,TGTGCCAGCAGCTGGGAGGGGGGCAAGGAACGACATTTT
NA,TRBV19,TRBJ2-5,TRBD1,CASHRGRDKETQYF,TGTGCCAGCCACAGGGGAAGGGATAAAGAGACCCAGTACTTC
NA,TRBV6-6,TRBJ1-2,NA,CASSYTSGGHYGYTF,TGTGCCAGCAGTTACACTTCGGGGGGGCACTATGGCTACACCTTC
NA,TRBV7-8,TRBJ1-5,NA,CASSLYYREGQPQHF,TGTGCCAGCAGCTTGTATTACAGGGAGGGTCAGCCCCAGCATTTT
NA,TRBV25-1,TRBJ2-2,TRBD1,CASSGPGTGNTGELFF,TGTGCCAGCAGTGGACCCGGGACAGGGAACACCGGGGAGCTGTTTTTT